This T cell receptor beta chain originates from a study of cytomegalovirus exposure and HLA in healthy donors. Study outcomes and limitations: Most sequenced TCRs were rare (though some public TCRs occurred in many donors).

Details on this clone: The antigen is unknown.

The germline V gene encodes CDR1 LNHDA and CDR2 SQIVND (reference sequence). Trimming removed 3 bases from V and 0 bases from J; junction bases left unmatched: 2. This CDR3 is built from 16 residues. The PCR used 60 Vbeta and 13 Jbeta primers. Original processing methods: Later work found about 80 million unique TCR beta chains, with roughly 11 million shared. Clones were sequenced by immunoSEQ multiplex PCR, and TCRdb holds only the in-frame ones, with some missing. From that table come the V and J calls and clone size; the DNA was used to work out D and trimming. This table holds about 130,000 clones.

Sequencing was done on a sample of PBMCs. The chain recombines TRBV19 with TRBJ2-5, with 12 bases lining up with TRBD2. This TCR was sampled from a woman aged 40 to 50 in good health and CMV-seropositive. The CDR3 is CASSITSGRNQETQYF. The CDR3 coding sequence is TGTGCCAGTAGTATCACTAGCGGGAGGAACCAAGAGACCCAGTACTTC.